This is a list of T cell receptor beta chains from one sample in a study of cytomegalovirus exposure and HLA in healthy donors. Data came from immunoSEQ multiplex PCR; TCRdb stores just in-frame clones and leaves some out. Seen here are under 250,000 clones, 78% observed once, and the top ten hold 0.47%. The sequenced sample consisted of PBMCs. These receptors were collected from a boy aged 10-17 years in good health and CMV-seronegative. Each CDR3 is given with its conserved first and last residue. D genes are given only for firm matches.

TRBV27	TRBJ2-1	.	CASSLSWASSHNEQFF
TRBV5-1	TRBJ2-1	TRBD2	CASSPGLAGAGSYNEQFF
TRBV28	TRBJ1-5	.	CASSLFGRGGSNQPQHF
TRBV4-1	TRBJ2-7	.	CASSQVGQYEQYF
TRBV27	TRBJ2-7	TRBD2	CASRVAGASYYEQYF
TRBV4-1	TRBJ2-2	.	CASSPPLPLSGYTGELFF
TRBV5-6	TRBJ1-1	TRBD1	CASSPGTGMNTEAFF
TRBV9	TRBJ1-1	.	CASSVDGGTEAFF
TRBV6-6	TRBJ1-4	.	CASSPQGANEKLFF
TRBV30	TRBJ1-6	TRBD1	CAWTRGQGSPLHF
TRBV6-5	TRBJ1-6	.	CASKKGGNSPLHF
TRBV6-6	TRBJ2-3	TRBD2	CASRSGLAGTDTQYF
TRBV2	TRBJ2-7	.	CATTGFYEQYF
TRBV30	TRBJ2-7	TRBD1	CAWSSMDRGRYEQYF
TRBV7-3	TRBJ1-6	TRBD1	CASSLTDRDNSPLHF
TRBV9	TRBJ2-3	.	CASSERGGGSQSYTDTQYF
TRBV6-5	TRBJ2-1	.	CASSPLRPWQFF
TRBV10-2	TRBJ2-7	.	CASSDQAATPYEQYF
TRBV29-1	TRBJ1-2	.	CSVPGNSRLNYGYTF
TRBV4-1	TRBJ2-1	TRBD2	CASSQDPVSGLAGGQQFF
TRBV30	TRBJ1-5	.	CAWGGIYSNQPQHF
TRBV2	TRBJ2-3	TRBD2	CASSGLAGLFSTDTQYF
TRBV27	TRBJ2-7	TRBD2	CASSSTGLAYYEQYF
TRBV6-1	TRBJ2-7	.	CASRGRYEQYF
TRBV7-3	TRBJ1-1	.	CASSLSRQAEAFF
TRBV5-1	TRBJ1-1	TRBD1	CASSFQGQGAAEAFF
TRBV9	TRBJ1-1	TRBD1	CASRDSRGPYDAAFF
TRBV4-1	TRBJ2-7	TRBD1	CASSQGDWTGISYEQYF
TRBV5-1	TRBJ1-4	TRBD1	CASRLRQGFSNEKLFF
TRBV7-3	TRBJ2-1	TRBD1	CASSLTGTGKFF
TRBV5-4	TRBJ2-7	TRBD2	CASSGTSGAGEQYF
TRBV5-1	TRBJ1-6	.	CASSLGQPDNSPLHF
TRBV19	TRBJ1-2	.	CASSQGLNYGYTF
TRBV11-1	TRBJ1-2	TRBD1	CASSARDRERGGYGYTF
TRBV4-1	TRBJ1-5	.	CASSQGVSGGNQPQHF
TRBV5-1	TRBJ1-4	TRBD1	CASSLESQGSHEKLFF
TRBV30	TRBJ2-3	TRBD2	CAWKGLAGVTDTQYF
TRBV5-1	TRBJ1-2	.	CASSFLPDYGYTF
TRBV2	TRBJ1-6	TRBD1	CASSEGYRGRSYNSPLHF
TRBV30	TRBJ2-5	TRBD2	CAWSKGTSGLETQYF
TRBV7-8	TRBJ2-1	TRBD2	CASSGWTSGAYNEQFF
TRBV5-1	TRBJ1-1	.	CASSLDGRGDTEAFF
TRBV6-5	TRBJ1-2	.	CASSYSSETNYGYTF
TRBV29-1	TRBJ2-7	TRBD1	CSVPSGQGSDEQYF
TRBV27	TRBJ2-2	.	CASSWGPPYTGELFF
TRBV18	TRBJ2-3	TRBD2	CASSPPGLAGTTDTQYF
TRBV7-2	TRBJ1-2	.	CASSSVRGPSNYGYTF
TRBV5-1	TRBJ1-1	.	CASSPNPRDTEAFF
TRBV6-6	TRBJ1-5	.	CASRNPGIQPQHF